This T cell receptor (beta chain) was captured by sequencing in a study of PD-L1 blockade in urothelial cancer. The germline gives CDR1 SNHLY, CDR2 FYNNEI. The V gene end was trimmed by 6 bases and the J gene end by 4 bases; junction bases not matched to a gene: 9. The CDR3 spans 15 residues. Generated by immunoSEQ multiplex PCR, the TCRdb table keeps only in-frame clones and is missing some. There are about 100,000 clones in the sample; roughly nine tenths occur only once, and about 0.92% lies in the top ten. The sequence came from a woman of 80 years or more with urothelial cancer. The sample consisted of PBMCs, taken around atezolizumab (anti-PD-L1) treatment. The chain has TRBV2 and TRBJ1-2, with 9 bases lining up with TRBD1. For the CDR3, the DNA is TGTGCCAGCAGAGGGACAGGGATCGAACGCTATGGCTACACCTTC. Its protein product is CASRGTGIERYGYTF.